This is a list of T cell receptor beta chains from one sample in a study of control samples from healthy donors and cancer patients. The data were produced by immunoSEQ multiplex PCR, yet TCRdb's version contains in-frame clones alone and is incomplete. The sample lists about 58,000 clones, 87% occurring once. The material sequenced was PBMCs. All receptors derive from a woman in her sixties with lung cancer. CDR3s leave out the opening cysteine and the closing phenylalanine or tryptophan. The D gene is left open where the match is weak. Some rows mark clone size as missing; the rest say once, few, many or name a class of expanded clone.

v_gene	j_gene	d_gene	abundance	CDR3aa
TRBV7-2	TRBJ2-3	TRBD2	-	ASSAAGGPDTQY
TRBV9	TRBJ1-3	-	-	ASSVTDDSGNTIY
TRBV28	TRBJ1-1	-	-	ASSLGLGNTEAF
TRBV29-1	TRBJ2-3	-	once	SGIASPTDTQY
TRBV6-5	TRBJ2-7	-	-	ASSGQLHSYEQY
TRBV7-2	TRBJ1-5	-	-	ASSLGSGSVGQPQH
TRBV6-5	TRBJ1-4	TRBD1	-	ASSRGTGGEKLF
TRBV2	TRBJ1-2	-	-	ASSNSGELSGYT
TRBV4-2	TRBJ1-4	-	-	ASSQKGGRVEEKLF
TRBV5-5	TRBJ1-2	-	once	ASSLARGADGYT
TRBV14	TRBJ2-7	-	-	ASSQIMGEQY
TRBV5-5	TRBJ2-7	-	-	ASSSFRDMFPEQY
TRBV5-6	TRBJ2-1	-	-	ASSLVGTQYNEQF
TRBV11-2	TRBJ1-3	-	-	ASSPFGGATGNTIY
TRBV3-1/TRBV3-2	TRBJ1-6	-	-	ASSLSWRSPLH
TRBV19	TRBJ2-1	TRBD2	-	ASRKPSSGRLNEQF
TRBV7-9	TRBJ1-1	-	-	ASSLEGIEAF
TRBV5-1	TRBJ1-4	-	-	ASSLLASTNEKLF
TRBV29-1	TRBJ2-6	-	once	SVEDWASGANVLT
TRBV12-5	TRBJ2-3	TRBD2	once	ASGLVHGSGGVQY
TRBV5-4	TRBJ1-1	-	once	ASSLPGLRITEAF
TRBV7-9	TRBJ2-2	TRBD2	-	ASSPGTSGGTGELF
TRBV5-6	TRBJ2-3	TRBD2	-	ASSLRLAGGISTDTQY
TRBV18	TRBJ1-4	-	-	ASSPSQGSNEKLF
TRBV7-2	TRBJ1-5	-	-	ASSPITRGEEPQH
TRBV5-1	TRBJ1-3	-	few	ASSLSPSSGNTIY
TRBV3-1/TRBV3-2	TRBJ1-1	TRBD1	-	ASSQDSTGVAF
TRBV7-8	TRBJ2-7	-	once	ASSLGVHEQY
TRBV23-1	TRBJ1-5	TRBD1	-	AGARGQGVVGNQPQH
TRBV2	TRBJ2-4	TRBD1	few	ASRDRGLAKNIQY
TRBV11-3	TRBJ1-1	TRBD1	-	ASSLGTWDSANTEAF
TRBV14	TRBJ2-2	-	-	ASSQEAGELF
TRBV6-5	TRBJ2-7	-	few	ASSSDRKTAAYEQY
TRBV2	TRBJ2-5	TRBD2	once	ASRASGGGWQETQY
TRBV2	TRBJ2-2	-	-	ASSEVPSLEGELF
TRBV29-1	TRBJ1-5	-	-	SVEEQGQPQH